These 18 T cell receptor beta chains share one sample of origin, sequenced in a study of blood T cell repertoires in COVID-19. Assay used: immunoSEQ multiplex PCR; TCRdb lists only in-frame clones, some missing. The sample contains approximately 35,000 clones, more than 65% of which appear only once. What was sequenced was peripheral blood. These receptors were obtained from a human donor in a cohort sampled during active COVID-19.

The rearrangement joins TRBV5-6 to TRBJ2-5; TRBD1 aligns across 10 bases. V shed 4 bases and J 4 bases; nucleotides not matched to a gene: 7. This CDR3 is built from 15 residues. Germline V gene data show CDR1 as SGHDT and CDR2 as YYEEEE. In nucleotides, the CDR3 is TGTGCCAGCAGCACGGGACAGGGGATGTTAGAGACCCAGTACTTC. Its translation is CASSTGQGMLETQYF.

This clone was recorded only once. This rearrangement joins TRBV5-4 to TRBJ1-6; 9 bases agree with TRBD1. The CDR3 is 14 residues long. Germline CDR1 reads SGHNT; CDR2 reads YYREEE (reference sequence). The trim removed 2 bases at V and 8 bases at J, leaving 2 bases unmatched. CDR3 sequence (DNA): TGTGCCAGCAGCTTACAGGGGGCGGATTCACCCCTCCACTTT. Translating it yields CASSLQGADSPLHF.

The chain is built from TRBV6-6 and TRBJ1-5, with 8 positions matching TRBD1. V lost 6 bases and J lost 7; bases outside the gene matches: 11. This CDR3 comprises 15 residues. The germline V gene encodes CDR1 MNHNY and CDR2 SVGAGI (reference sequence). The CDR3 sequence: CASSQDGQGGQPQHF. The CDR3 nucleotides are TGTGCCAGCAGCCAGGATGGACAGGGTGGACAGCCCCAGCATTTT.

The rearrangement uses TRBV28 and TRBJ2-1; TRBD2 matches 7 bases. This CDR3 has 16 amino acids. V dropped 8 bases and J dropped 1; count of bases not matched to a gene: 11. In germline, CDR1 is MDHEN, CDR2 SYDVKM. CDR3 nucleotide sequence: TGTGCCAGCCGGGATCCAGCGGGGTCTTCCTACAATGAGCAGTTCTTC. Translation gives CASRDPAGSSYNEQFF.

The chain uses TRBV7-6 and TRBJ1-1, with D uncertain. The CDR3 has 14 amino acids. Germline CDR1 SGHVS, CDR2 FNYEAQ. Between the trimmed V and J ends, which lost 0 bases and 8 bases, there was a span of 13 bases. The CDR3 DNA follows: TGTGCCAGCAGCTTAGCACGTGGGAGCGGGGAAGCTTTCTTT. Translating gives CASSLARGSGEAFF.

This clone has just one count. This sequence joins TRBV5-5 and TRBJ2-1; a possible D gene is TRBD1 (6 bases). This CDR3 is 15 amino acids long. The V end was cut by 4 bases, the J end by 4 bases, with 15 bases between. From germline, CDR1 is SGHKS and CDR2 YYEKEE (reference sequence). The CDR3 loop reads CASSPGARGYNEQFF. CDR3 nucleotides: TGTGCCAGCAGCCCCGGCGCTAGGGGGTACAATGAGCAGTTCTTC.

The chain is built from TRBV6-5 and TRBJ1-2; D not certain. Germline V gene data show CDR1 as MNHEY and CDR2 as SVGAGI. V gave up 2 bases and J gave up 7 bases, with 11 bases separating them. The CDR3 has 13 amino acids. CDR3 sequence: CASSYKRSGGYTF. DNA of the CDR3: TGTGCCAGCAGTTACAAACGGTCGGGTGGCTACACCTTC.

The gene calls are TRBV7-9 and TRBJ1-1; 8 bases are a match to TRBD1. This CDR3 comprises 17 residues. J gave up 0 bases and V 5 bases, and 11 bases lay outside the gene matches. Germline CDR1 is SEHNR and CDR2 is FQNEAQ (reference sequence). This CDR3 reads CASSPKTQGAMNTEAFF. CDR3 in DNA: TGTGCCAGCAGCCCGAAAACCCAGGGGGCCATGAACACTGAAGCTTTCTTT. Filled out from reference TRBV7-9 and TRBJ1-1, the complete variable domain reads DTGVSQNPRHKITKRGQNVTFRCDPISEHNRLYWYRQTLGQGPEFLTYFQNEAQLEKSRLLSDRFSAERPKGSFSTLEIQRTEQGDSAMYLCASSPKTQGAMNTEAFFGQGTRLTVV.

In its sample, this clone was seen once. V and J are TRBV7-8 and TRBJ2-1; TRBD2 agrees at 7 bases. The germline V gene encodes CDR1 SGHVS and CDR2 FQNEAQ. V trimming: 0 bases; J trimming: 8 bases; junction bases outside the gene matches: 4. The CDR3 is 14 amino acids. The CDR3 sequence is CASSLAGGNYEQFF. The CDR3 bases are TGTGCCAGCAGCTTAGCGGGGGGGAACTATGAGCAGTTCTTC.

The V gene is TRBV28, the J gene TRBJ1-2; TRBD1 matches 12 bases. J lost 4 bases, V lost 6 bases, and 6 bases had no gene match. Germline CDR1 is MDHEN and CDR2 is SYDVKM. This CDR3 spans 15 amino acids. Here the CDR3 DNA reads TGTGCCAGCAGGTTAGGGGGACAGGGGGCCTATGGCTACACCTTC. It codes for CASRLGGQGAYGYTF.

This chain links TRBV5-6 with TRBJ1-5, with 10 positions matching TRBD1. This CDR3 has 17 amino acids. After removal of 5 bases from V and 0 bases from J, the junction contained 8 bases not matched to a gene. CDR1 and CDR2 from the germline V gene are SGHDT and YYEEEE. The CDR3 region has the DNA TGTGCCAGCAGATCGACAGGGGGCGAGTCTAGCAATCAGCCCCAGCATTTT. This sequence encodes CASRSTGGESSNQPQHF.

The rearrangement joins TRBV7-9 to TRBJ2-3, with 7 bases lining up with TRBD1. V gave up 4 bases and J gave up 1 base; unmatched junction bases: 5. The CDR3 is 15 amino acids. Per germline, CDR1 SEHNR and CDR2 FQNEAQ (reference sequence). CDR3 in amino acids: CASSSRQGGTDTQYF. CDR3 bases: TGTGCCAGCAGCTCTAGACAGGGAGGCACAGATACGCAGTATTTT.

V is TRBV12-3 or TRBV12-4 and J is TRBJ2-7, with TRBD1 as a possible D gene (6 bases). Trimming took 1 base from V and 6 from J, leaving 10 bases between them. This CDR3 is 13 amino acids long. CDR3 in amino acids: CASSLGDTLEQYF. In DNA form, the CDR3 reads TGTGCCAGCAGTTTAGGGGACACTCTCGAGCAGTACTTC.

This chain connects TRBV7-6 to TRBJ2-3; tentative D call: TRBD2 (6 bases). The CDR3 runs to 15 residues. Trimming cost V 5 bases and J 1 base, with 13 bases left between them. The germline CDR1 and CDR2 sequences are SGHVS and FNYEAQ. The CDR3 bases are TGTGCCAGCAGCCACGGGGGTTCTGGCACAGATACGCAGTATTTT. Amino acids: CASSHGGSGTDTQYF.

This clone appeared once. J is TRBJ2-3 and V is TRBV19, with 8 positions matching TRBD2. The CDR3 has 15 amino acids. The germline V gene encodes CDR1 LNHDA and CDR2 SQIVND (reference sequence). J lost 3 bases, V lost 6 bases, and 8 bases had no gene match. CDR3 amino acids: CASRTAGGATDTQYF. CDR3 sequence (DNA): TGTGCCAGTAGGACCGCGGGGGGCGCAACAGATACGCAGTATTTT. Combining the CDR3 with reference TRBV19 and TRBJ2-3 gives the whole variable domain DGGITQSPKYLFRKEGQNVTLSCEQNLNHDAMYWYRQDPGQGLRLIYYSQIVNDFQKGDIAEGYSVSREKKESFPLTVTSAQKNPTAFYLCASRTAGGATDTQYFGPGTRLTVL.

The CDR3 sequence is CASSGEGTEAFF. CDR3 in DNA: TGTGCCAGCAGCGGGGAGGGCACTGAAGCTTTCTTT. The chain has TRBV9 and TRBJ1-1; D call uncertain. There are 12 residues in the CDR3. Trimming stripped 3 bases from V and 4 bases from J, with 7 bases between. Per germline, CDR1 SGDLS and CDR2 YYNGEE. Full variable domain (outside the CDR3, taken from reference TRBV9 and TRBJ1-1): DSGVTQTPKHLITATGQRVTLRCSPRSGDLSVYWYQQSLDQGLQFLIQYYNGEERAKGNILERFSAQQFPDLHSELNLSSLELGDSALYFCASSGEGTEAFFGQGTRLTVV.

The chain couples TRBV12-5 to TRBJ1-2; 7 positions agree with TRBD1. The CDR3 has 14 residues. J lost 5 bases, V lost 3 bases, and 6 bases had no gene match. Germline values: CDR1 LGHNT, CDR2 FRNRAP. The CDR3 protein is CASGFRDREYGYTF. CDR3 bases: TGTGCTAGTGGTTTTCGTGACAGGGAATATGGCTACACCTTC.

The chain employs TRBV19 and TRBJ1-6; no firm D call. Germline-derived CDR1 and CDR2 are LNHDA and SQIVND (reference sequence). The CDR3 extends over 11 amino acids. The germline V and J ends were trimmed by 9 bases and 8 bases, with 8 bases remaining between them. CDR3 DNA sequence: TGTGCCAGCCGCGGGGATTCACCCCTCCACTTT. It is translated as CASRGDSPLHF.